One and the same sample provided the 9 T cell receptor beta chains below, sequenced in a study of T cell responses to AZD1222 COVID-19 vaccine. Method: immunoSEQ multiplex PCR; TCRdb's copy keeps in-frame clones and lacks some. The data contain under 150,000 clones, 85% to 95% of them singletons. The specimen comprised peripheral blood, sampled on day 0 of AZD1222 vaccination. The receptors stem from an adult in good health.

The gene calls are TRBV19 and TRBJ1-1; a weak D match, TRBD1 (5 bases). CDR3 length equals 15 residues. Germline lookup yields CDR1 LNHDA and CDR2 SQIVND (reference sequence). The V gene lost 2 bases and the J gene lost 1 base, with 11 bases spanning the gap. CDR3 region: CASSIWWGENTEAFF. The CDR3 DNA follows: TGTGCCAGTAGTATATGGTGGGGCGAGAACACTGAAGCTTTCTTT.

The chain recombines TRBV14 with TRBJ1-3; a possible D gene is TRBD1 (5 bases). Trimming stripped 0 bases from V and 0 bases from J, with 12 bases between. The V gene's germline CDR1 is SGHDN and CDR2 FVKESK. This CDR3 is 17 amino acids long. This CDR3 reads CASSQDGGLSSGNTIYF. The CDR3 nucleotides are TGTGCCAGCAGCCAAGACGGGGGACTAAGCTCTGGAAACACCATATATTTT.

The rearrangement links TRBV18 to TRBJ2-3; 11 bases agree with TRBD2. The CDR3 covers 18 residues. CDR1 is KGHSH, CDR2 LQKENI, per germline. V was clipped by 5 bases and J by 2 bases; unmatched bases: 12. The CDR3: CASSLLAGALPTTDTQYF. The CDR3 bases are TGTGCCAGCTCATTACTAGCGGGGGCCCTACCGACCACAGATACGCAGTATTTT.

The genes are TRBV5-8 and TRBJ2-7; perhaps TRBD2 as D (5 bases). The germline CDR1 and CDR2 sequences are SGHTS and YDEGEE. This CDR3 contains 17 residues. The germline V and J ends were trimmed by 4 bases and 0 bases, with 20 bases remaining between them. CDR3 residues: CASSHASSSSYSYEQYF. CDR3 coding DNA: TGTGCCAGCAGCCACGCCTCTAGCAGCAGTTACTCCTACGAGCAGTACTTC.

This clone has just a few counts. Here the CDR3 reads CASSLRRDRGDTGELFF. The CDR3 DNA is TGTGCCAGCAGCCTGCGGAGGGACAGGGGGGACACCGGGGAGCTGTTTTTT. This chain connects TRBV7-8 to TRBJ2-2; 11 nucleotides line up with TRBD1. The V segment lost 5 bases and the J segment 3 bases; nucleotides outside the gene matches: 8. Germline V gene data show CDR1 as SGHVS and CDR2 as FQNEAQ. The CDR3 totals 17 residues. The entire variable domain, with the rest obtained from reference TRBV7-8 and TRBJ2-2, is as follows: GAGVSQSPRYKVAKRGQDVALRCDPISGHVSLFWYQQALGQGPEFLTYFQNEAQLDKSGLPSDRFFAERPEGSVSTLKIQRTQQEDSAVYLCASSLRRDRGDTGELFFGEGSRLTVL.

The CDR3 sequence: CASSLRVPSSTDTQYF. The CDR3 DNA is TGTGCCAGCAGCTTACGGGTTCCTAGCAGCACAGATACGCAGTATTTT. The rearrangement joins TRBV7-6 to TRBJ2-3; possibly TRBD2 for D (5 bases). Deletions cut 2 bases from V and 0 bases from J, with 12 bases between. The CDR3 spans 16 residues. Germline loops: CDR1 SGHVS, CDR2 FNYEAQ.

This clone was observed a handful of times. CDR3 bases: TGTGCCAGCGGACCACAGGGGAGAAGGGCTGAAGCTTTCTTT. Its translation is CASGPQGRRAEAFF. The chain carries TRBV7-9 and TRBJ1-1; TRBD1 agrees at 7 bases. V lost 8 bases to trimming and J lost 6 bases; unmatched junction nucleotides: 12. This CDR3 spans 14 amino acids. Germline V gene sequence: CDR1 SEHNR, CDR2 FQNEAQ (reference sequence).

CDR3 coding DNA: TGCGCCAGCAGCGCAGGGGCTAGCGGGAGGCCGGGCACAGATACGCAGTATTTT. Encoded protein: CASSAGASGRPGTDTQYF. The chain is built from TRBV5-1 and TRBJ2-3; 11 bases line up with TRBD2. The CDR3 is 18 amino acids. Germline V gives CDR1 SGHRS, CDR2 YFSETQ. The ends lost 4 bases at V and 1 base at J; junction bases unmatched: 11. Based on the CDR3 plus reference TRBV5-1 and TRBJ2-3, the full variable domain is KAGVTQTPRYLIKTRGQQVTLSCSPISGHRSVSWYQQTPGQGLQFLFEYFSETQRNKGNFPGRFSGRQFSNSRSEMNVSTLELGDSALYLCASSAGASGRPGTDTQYFGPGTRLTVL.

This chain connects TRBV7-8 to TRBJ1-4; no clear D. Trimming stripped 4 bases from V and 9 bases from J, with 12 bases between. Germline V gives CDR1 SGHVS, CDR2 FQNEAQ. The length of the CDR3 is 13 residues. CDR3 DNA: TGTGCCAGCAGCTCCGACGTGGGGAAAAAACTGTTTTTT. This codes for CASSSDVGKKLFF.